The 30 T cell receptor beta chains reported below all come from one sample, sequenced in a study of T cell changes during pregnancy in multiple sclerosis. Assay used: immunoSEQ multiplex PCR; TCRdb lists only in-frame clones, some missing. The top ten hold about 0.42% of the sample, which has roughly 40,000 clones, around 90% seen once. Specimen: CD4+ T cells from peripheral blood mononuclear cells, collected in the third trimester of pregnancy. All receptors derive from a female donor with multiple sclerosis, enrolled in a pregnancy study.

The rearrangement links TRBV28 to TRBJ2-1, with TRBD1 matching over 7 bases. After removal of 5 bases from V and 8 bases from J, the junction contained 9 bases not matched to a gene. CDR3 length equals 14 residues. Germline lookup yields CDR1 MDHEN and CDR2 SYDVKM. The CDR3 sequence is CASSRQGQTYEQFF. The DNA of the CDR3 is TGTGCCAGCAGTCGACAGGGCCAAACATATGAGCAGTTCTTC.

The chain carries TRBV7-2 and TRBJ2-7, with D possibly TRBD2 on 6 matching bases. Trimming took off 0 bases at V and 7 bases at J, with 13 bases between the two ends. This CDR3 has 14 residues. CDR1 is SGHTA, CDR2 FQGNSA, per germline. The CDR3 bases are TGTGCCAGCAGCTTAGCTAGCGGACTTACTGAGCAGTACTTC. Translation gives CASSLASGLTEQYF. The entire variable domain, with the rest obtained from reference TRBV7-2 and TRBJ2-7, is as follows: GAGVSQSPSNKVTEKGKDVELRCDPISGHTALYWYRQSLGQGLEFLIYFQGNSAPDKSGLPSDRFSAERTGGSVSTLTIQRTQQEDSAVYLCASSLASGLTEQYFGPGTRLTVT.

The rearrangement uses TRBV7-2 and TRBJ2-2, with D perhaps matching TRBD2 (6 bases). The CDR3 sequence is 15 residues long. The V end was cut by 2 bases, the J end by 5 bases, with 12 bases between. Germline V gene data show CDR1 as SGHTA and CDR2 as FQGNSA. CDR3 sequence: CASSLQLAGTGELFF. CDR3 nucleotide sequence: TGTGCCAGCAGCTTACAACTAGCTGGAACCGGGGAGCTGTTTTTT.

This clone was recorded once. The CDR3 loop reads CASSENLGTGSGQETQYF. The DNA of the CDR3 is TGTGCCAGCAGTGAGAATTTAGGGACAGGCAGCGGGCAAGAGACCCAGTACTTC. The gene calls are TRBV25-1 and TRBJ2-5; 8 bases line up with TRBD1. The CDR3 is made up of 18 amino acids. Germline V gene lookup returns CDR1 MGHDK and CDR2 SYGVNS. The junction had 14 bases not matched to a gene; V was cut back by 3 bases and J by 2 bases.

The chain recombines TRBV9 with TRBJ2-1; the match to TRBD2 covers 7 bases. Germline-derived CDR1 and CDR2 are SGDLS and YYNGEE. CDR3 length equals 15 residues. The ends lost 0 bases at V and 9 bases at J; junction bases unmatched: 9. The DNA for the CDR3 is TGTGCCAGCAGCGTAGTCGCGGGAGCAAGGAGTGAGCAGTTCTTC. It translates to CASSVVAGARSEQFF. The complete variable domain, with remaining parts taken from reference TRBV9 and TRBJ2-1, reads DSGVTQTPKHLITATGQRVTLRCSPRSGDLSVYWYQQSLDQGLQFLIQYYNGEERAKGNILERFSAQQFPDLHSELNLSSLELGDSALYFCASSVVAGARSEQFFGPGTRLTVL.

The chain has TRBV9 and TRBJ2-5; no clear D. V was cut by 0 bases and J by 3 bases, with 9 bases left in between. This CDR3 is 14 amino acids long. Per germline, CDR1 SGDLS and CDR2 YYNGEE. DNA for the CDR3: TGTGCCAGCAGCGTAGCTTTACGGGAAGAGACCCAGTACTTC. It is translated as CASSVALREETQYF.

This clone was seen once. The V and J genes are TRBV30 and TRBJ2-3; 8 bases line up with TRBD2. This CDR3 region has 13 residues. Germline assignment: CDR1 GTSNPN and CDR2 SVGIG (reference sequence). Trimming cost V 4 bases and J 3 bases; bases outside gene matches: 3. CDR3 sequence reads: CAWTGGFTDTQYF. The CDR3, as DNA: TGTGCCTGGACGGGGGGGTTTACAGATACGCAGTATTTT.

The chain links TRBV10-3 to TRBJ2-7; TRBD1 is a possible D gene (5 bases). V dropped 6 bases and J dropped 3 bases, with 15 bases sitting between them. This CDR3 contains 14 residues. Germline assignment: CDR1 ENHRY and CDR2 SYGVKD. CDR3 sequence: CAIRLGGADYEQYF. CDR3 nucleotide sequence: TGTGCCATCAGGCTGGGTGGGGCTGACTACGAGCAGTACTTC.

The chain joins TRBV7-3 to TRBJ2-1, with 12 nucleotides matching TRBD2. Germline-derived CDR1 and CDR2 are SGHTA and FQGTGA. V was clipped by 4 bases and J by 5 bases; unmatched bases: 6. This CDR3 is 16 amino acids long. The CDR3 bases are TGTGCCAGCAGCTCCTCCGGGACTAGCGGGCACAATGAGCAGTTCTTC. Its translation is CASSSSGTSGHNEQFF.

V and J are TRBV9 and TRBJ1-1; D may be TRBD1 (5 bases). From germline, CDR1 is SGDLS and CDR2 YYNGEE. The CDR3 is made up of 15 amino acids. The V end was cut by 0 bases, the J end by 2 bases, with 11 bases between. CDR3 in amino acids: CASSVDAGYNTEAFF. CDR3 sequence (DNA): TGTGCCAGCAGCGTAGATGCAGGGTATAACACTGAAGCTTTCTTT.

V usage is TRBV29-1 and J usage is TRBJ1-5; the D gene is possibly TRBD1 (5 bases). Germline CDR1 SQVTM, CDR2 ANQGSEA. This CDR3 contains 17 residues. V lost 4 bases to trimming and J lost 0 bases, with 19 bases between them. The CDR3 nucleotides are TGCAGCGTTGTAGGGGACGGGGGGATTTATAGCAATCAGCCCCAGCATTTT. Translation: CSVVGDGGIYSNQPQHF.

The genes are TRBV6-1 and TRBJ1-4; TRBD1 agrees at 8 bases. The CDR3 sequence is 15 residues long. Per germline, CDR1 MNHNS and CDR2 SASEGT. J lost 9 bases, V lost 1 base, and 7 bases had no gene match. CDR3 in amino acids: CASSEGTGQTKKLFF. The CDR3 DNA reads TGTGCCAGCAGTGAAGGGACAGGGCAAACCAAAAAACTGTTTTTT.

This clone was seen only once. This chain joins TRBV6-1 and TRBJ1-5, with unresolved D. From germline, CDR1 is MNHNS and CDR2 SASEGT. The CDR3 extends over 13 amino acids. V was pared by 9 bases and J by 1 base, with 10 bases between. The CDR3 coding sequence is TGTGCCAGTAGACGGGAGAGCAATCAGCCCCAGCATTTT. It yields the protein CASRRESNQPQHF.

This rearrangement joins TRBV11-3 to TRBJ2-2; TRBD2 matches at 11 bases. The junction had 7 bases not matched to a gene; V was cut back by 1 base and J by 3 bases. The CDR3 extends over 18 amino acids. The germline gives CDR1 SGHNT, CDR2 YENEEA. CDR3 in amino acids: CASSLVLAGDLDTGELFF. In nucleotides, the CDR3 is TGTGCCAGCAGCTTAGTACTAGCGGGAGACCTGGACACCGGGGAGCTGTTTTTT.

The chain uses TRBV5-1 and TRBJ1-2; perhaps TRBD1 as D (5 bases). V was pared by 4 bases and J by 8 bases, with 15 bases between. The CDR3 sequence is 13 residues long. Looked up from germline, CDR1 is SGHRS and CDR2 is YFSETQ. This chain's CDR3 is CASSQDIHLGYTF. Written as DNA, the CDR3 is TGCGCCAGCAGCCAGGACATCCACCTCGGCTACACCTTC.

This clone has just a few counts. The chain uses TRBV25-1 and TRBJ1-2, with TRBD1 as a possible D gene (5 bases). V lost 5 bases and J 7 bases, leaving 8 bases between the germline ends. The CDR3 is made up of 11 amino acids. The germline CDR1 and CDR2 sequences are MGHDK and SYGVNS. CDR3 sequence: CASSSGLGYTF. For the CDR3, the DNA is TGTGCCAGCAGTTCAGGGCTTGGCTACACCTTC.

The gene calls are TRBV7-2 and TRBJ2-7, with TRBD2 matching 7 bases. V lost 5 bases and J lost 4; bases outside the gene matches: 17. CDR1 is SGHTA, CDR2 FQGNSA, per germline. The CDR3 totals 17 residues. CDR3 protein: CASSTGGLGGEYYEQYF. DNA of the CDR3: TGTGCCAGCAGCACGGGCGGCCTTGGGGGGGAGTATTACGAGCAGTACTTC.

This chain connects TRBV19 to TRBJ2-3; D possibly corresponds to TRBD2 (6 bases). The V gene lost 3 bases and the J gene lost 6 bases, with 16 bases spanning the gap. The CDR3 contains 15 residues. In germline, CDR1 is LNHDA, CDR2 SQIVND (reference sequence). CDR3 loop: CASSMAMWGGDTQYF. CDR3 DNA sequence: TGTGCCAGTAGTATGGCAATGTGGGGAGGCGATACGCAGTATTTT.

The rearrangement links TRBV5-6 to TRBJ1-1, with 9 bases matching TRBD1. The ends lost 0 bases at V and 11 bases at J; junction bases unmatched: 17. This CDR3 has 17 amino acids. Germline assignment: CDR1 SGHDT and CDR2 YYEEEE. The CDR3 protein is CASSLGTGAFAVGPAFF. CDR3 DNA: TGTGCCAGCAGCTTGGGGACAGGGGCGTTCGCTGTAGGACCGGCTTTCTTT. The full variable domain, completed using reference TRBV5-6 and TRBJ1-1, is DAGVTQSPTHLIKTRGQQVTLRCSPKSGHDTVSWYQQALGQGPQFIFQYYEEEERQRGNFPDRFSGHQFPNYSSELNVNALLLGDSALYLCASSLGTGAFAVGPAFFGQGTRLTVV.

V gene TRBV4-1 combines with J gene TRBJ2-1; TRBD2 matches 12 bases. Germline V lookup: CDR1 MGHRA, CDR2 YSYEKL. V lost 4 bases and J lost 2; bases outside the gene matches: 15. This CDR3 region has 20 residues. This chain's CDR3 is CASSLQNGLAGLLTYNEQFF. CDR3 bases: TGCGCCAGCAGCCTCCAGAACGGACTAGCGGGACTTCTTACCTACAATGAGCAGTTCTTC.

CDR3 bases: TGTGCCAGCAGTTTCTTCCCACGGGGGTCCTACAATGAGCAGTTCTTC. This gives the protein CASSFFPRGSYNEQFF. The chain is built from TRBV28 and TRBJ2-1; TRBD2 is a possible D gene (6 bases). V lost 3 bases to trimming and J lost 1 base, with 13 bases between them. The CDR3 loop spans 16 amino acids. Germline assignment: CDR1 MDHEN and CDR2 SYDVKM.

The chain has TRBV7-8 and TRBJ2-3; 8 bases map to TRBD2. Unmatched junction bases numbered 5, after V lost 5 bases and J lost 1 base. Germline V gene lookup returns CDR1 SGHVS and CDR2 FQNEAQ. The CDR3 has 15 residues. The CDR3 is CASSPGTSRTDTQYF. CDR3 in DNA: TGTGCCAGCAGCCCCGGGACTAGTCGCACAGATACGCAGTATTTT.

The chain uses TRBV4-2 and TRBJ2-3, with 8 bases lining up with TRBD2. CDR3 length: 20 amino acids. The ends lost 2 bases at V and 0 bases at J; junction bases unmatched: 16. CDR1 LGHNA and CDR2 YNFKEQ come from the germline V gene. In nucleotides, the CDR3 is TGTGCCAGCAGCCAACGGCGCAGACTAGCGCATACCTCAAGCACAGATACGCAGTATTTT. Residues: CASSQRRRLAHTSSTDTQYF.

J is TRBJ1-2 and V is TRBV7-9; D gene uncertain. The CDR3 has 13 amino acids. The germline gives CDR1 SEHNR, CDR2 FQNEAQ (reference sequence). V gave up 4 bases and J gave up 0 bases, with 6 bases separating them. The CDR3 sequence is CASSSDTNYGYTF. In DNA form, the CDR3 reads TGTGCCAGCAGCTCAGATACTAACTATGGCTACACCTTC.

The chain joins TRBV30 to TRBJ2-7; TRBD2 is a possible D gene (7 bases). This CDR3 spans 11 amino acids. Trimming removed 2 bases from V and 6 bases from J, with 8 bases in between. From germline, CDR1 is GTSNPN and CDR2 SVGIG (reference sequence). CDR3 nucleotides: TGTGCCTGGAGTAGGGGGGGCGAGCAGTACTTC. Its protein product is CAWSRGGEQYF.

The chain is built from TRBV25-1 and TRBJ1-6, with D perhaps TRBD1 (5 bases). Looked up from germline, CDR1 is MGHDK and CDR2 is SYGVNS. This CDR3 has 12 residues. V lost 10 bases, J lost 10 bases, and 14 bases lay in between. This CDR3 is CATNHQGSPLHF. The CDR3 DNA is TGTGCCACCAATCACCAGGGCTCACCCCTCCACTTT.

CDR3 DNA: TGTGCCAGCAGTTACCTAGGACTTTACGAGCAGTACTTC. This translates into CASSYLGLYEQYF. V usage is TRBV6-6 and J usage is TRBJ2-7; TRBD2 might be the D (5 bases). Trimming removed 2 bases at V and 4 bases at J, with 9 bases between. CDR3 length: 13 residues. Germline values: CDR1 MNHNY, CDR2 SVGAGI (reference sequence).

The CDR3 region has the DNA TGTGCCAGCAGCTCACTAGCGGGAGTTAATGAGCAGTTCTTC. This codes for CASSSLAGVNEQFF. The chain carries TRBV11-2 and TRBJ2-1; 11 nucleotides align to TRBD2. The V segment lost 4 bases and the J segment 7 bases; nucleotides outside the gene matches: 3. From germline, CDR1 is SGHAT and CDR2 FQNNGV. The CDR3 is 14 residues long.

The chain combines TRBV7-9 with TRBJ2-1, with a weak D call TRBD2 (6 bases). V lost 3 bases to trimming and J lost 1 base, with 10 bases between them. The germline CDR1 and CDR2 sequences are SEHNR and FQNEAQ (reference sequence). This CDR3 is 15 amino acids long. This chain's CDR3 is CASSLEGSSYNEQFF. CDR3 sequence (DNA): TGTGCCAGCAGCTTGGAGGGATCTTCCTACAATGAGCAGTTCTTC.

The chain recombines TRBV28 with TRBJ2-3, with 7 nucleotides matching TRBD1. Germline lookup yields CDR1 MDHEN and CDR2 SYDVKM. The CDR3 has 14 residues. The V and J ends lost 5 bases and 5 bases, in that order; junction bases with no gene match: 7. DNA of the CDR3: TGTGCCAGCAGTCAGTTGGACAGGAAAGATACGCAGTATTTT. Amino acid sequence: CASSQLDRKDTQYF.